This TCR beta chain stems from a study of PD-1 blockade in classical Hodgkin lymphoma. General study results and limits: The drivers behind the repertoire differences, possibly disease activity or prior therapy, remain undefined. Complete responders started with a diversity level that resembled newly diagnosed patients at baseline.

All patients experienced relapse after autologous stem cell transplantation, and brentuximab vedotin exposure was variable. The patients, who had relapsed/refractory classical Hodgkin lymphoma, achieved best responses of complete response, partial response or progressive disease. Profiling relied on immunoSEQ multiplex PCR, and the TCRdb table lists in-frame clones only, not all of them. The table includes roughly 62,000 clones, around 88% detected once. V was pared by 6 bases and J by 0 bases, with 27 bases between. CDR1 is SGDLS, CDR2 YYNGEE, per germline. This CDR3 spans 19 amino acids. For this clone: No antigen is known for it.

The chain employs TRBV9 and TRBJ1-1; D possibly corresponds to TRBD1 (5 bases). Sequencing used peripheral blood mononuclear cells (PBMCs), obtained at baseline. This sequence originates from a human donor with classical Hodgkin lymphoma. The CDR3 sequence: CASTEHSSQPPGVNTEAFF. As DNA, the CDR3 is TGTGCCAGCACAGAACATAGCTCCCAGCCTCCGGGGGTGAACACTGAAGCTTTCTTT. Using reference TRBV9 and TRBJ1-1 for the parts outside the CDR3, the full variable domain is DSGVTQTPKHLITATGQRVTLRCSPRSGDLSVYWYQQSLDQGLQFLIQYYNGEERAKGNILERFSAQQFPDLHSELNLSSLELGDSALYFCASTEHSSQPPGVNTEAFFGQGTRLTVV.